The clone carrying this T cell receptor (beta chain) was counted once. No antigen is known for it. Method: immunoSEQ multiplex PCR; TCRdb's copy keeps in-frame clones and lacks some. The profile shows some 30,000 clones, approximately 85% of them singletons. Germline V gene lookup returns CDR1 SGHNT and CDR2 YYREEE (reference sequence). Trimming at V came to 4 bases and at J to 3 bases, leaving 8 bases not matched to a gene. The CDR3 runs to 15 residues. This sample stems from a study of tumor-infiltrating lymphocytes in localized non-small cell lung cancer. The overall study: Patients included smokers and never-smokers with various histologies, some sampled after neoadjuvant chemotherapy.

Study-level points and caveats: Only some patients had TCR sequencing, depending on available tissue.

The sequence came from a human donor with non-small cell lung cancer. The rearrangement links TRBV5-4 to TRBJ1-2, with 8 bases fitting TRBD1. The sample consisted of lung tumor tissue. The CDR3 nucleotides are TGTGCCAGCAGCATCTGGGGACAGGCTTACTATGGCTACACCTTC. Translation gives CASSIWGQAYYGYTF.